The entry below describes one T cell receptor beta chain. Its antigen is still unknown. This CDR3 region has 15 residues. Germline V gene sequence: CDR1 SGHRS, CDR2 YFSETQ. After removal of 0 bases from V and 3 bases from J, the junction contained 2 bases not matched to a gene. In the PCR, 60 Vbeta and 13 Jbeta primers were used. Data came from immunoSEQ multiplex PCR; TCRdb stores just in-frame clones and leaves some out. The sample holds fewer than 65,000 clones, 73% seen once. The entry originates in a study of cytomegalovirus exposure and HLA in healthy donors. Study-level results: In an earlier analysis, most TCR beta V segments were productive about 87% or about 30% of the time.

Donors in the study were healthy people who gave bone marrow. The source of this sequence is a man aged 50-60 years in good health and CMV-seronegative. The source material was PBMCs. This chain joins TRBV5-1 and TRBJ2-2; 7 bases line up with TRBD2. CDR3 nucleotides: TGCGCCAGCAGCTTGGATGGGAGGGACACCGGGGAGCTGTTTTTT. Translation: CASSLDGRDTGELFF.